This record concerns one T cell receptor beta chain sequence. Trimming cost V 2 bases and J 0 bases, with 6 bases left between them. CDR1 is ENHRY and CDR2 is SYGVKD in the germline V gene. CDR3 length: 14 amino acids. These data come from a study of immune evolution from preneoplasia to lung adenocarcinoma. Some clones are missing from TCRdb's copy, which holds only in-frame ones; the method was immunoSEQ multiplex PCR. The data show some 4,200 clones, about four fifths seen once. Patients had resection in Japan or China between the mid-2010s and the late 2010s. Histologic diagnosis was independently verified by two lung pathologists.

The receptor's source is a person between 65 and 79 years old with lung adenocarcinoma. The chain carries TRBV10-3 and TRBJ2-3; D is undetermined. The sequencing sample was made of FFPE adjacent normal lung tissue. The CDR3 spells CAISEVVSTDTQYF. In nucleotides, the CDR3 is TGTGCCATCAGTGAGGTGGTAAGCACAGATACGCAGTATTTT.